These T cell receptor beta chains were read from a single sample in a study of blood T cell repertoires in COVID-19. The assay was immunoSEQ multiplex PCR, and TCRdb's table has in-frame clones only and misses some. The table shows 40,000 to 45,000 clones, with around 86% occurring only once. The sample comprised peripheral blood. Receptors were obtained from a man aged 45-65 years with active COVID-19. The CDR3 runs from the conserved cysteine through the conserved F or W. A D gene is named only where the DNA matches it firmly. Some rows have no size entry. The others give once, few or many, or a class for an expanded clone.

CDR3: CASSYSGLAGAYNEQFF
DNA: TGTGCCAGCAGTTACTCAGGACTAGCGGGAGCTTACAATGAGCAGTTCTTC
V: TRBV6-2/TRBV6-3
size: NA
D: TRBD2
J: TRBJ2-1

CDR3: CASSQDQGPYNEQFF
DNA: TGCGCCAGCAGCCAAGATCAGGGGCCATACAATGAGCAGTTCTTC
V: TRBV4-3
size: NA
D: NA
J: TRBJ2-1

CDR3: CASSLRPRGAQETQYF
DNA: TGTGCCAGCAGCCTCCGACCCAGGGGCGCTCAAGAGACCCAGTACTTC
V: TRBV11-3
size: once
D: NA
J: TRBJ2-5

CDR3: CSVEAVPKNIQYF
DNA: TGCAGCGTTGAGGCCGTCCCTAAAAACATTCAGTACTTC
V: TRBV29-1
size: NA
D: NA
J: TRBJ2-4

CDR3: CASSLAGLAGDEQFF
DNA: TGTGCCAGCAGCTTAGCGGGACTAGCTGGTGATGAGCAGTTCTTC
V: TRBV7-9
size: NA
D: TRBD2
J: TRBJ2-1

CDR3: CASSSLGDRGLYTQYF
DNA: TGTGCCAGCAGTTCCCTTGGGGACAGGGGGCTTTATACGCAGTATTTT
V: TRBV27
size: NA
D: TRBD1
J: TRBJ2-3

CDR3: CASRPGSGAETQYF
DNA: TGTGCCAGCAGACCGGGATCGGGCGCAGAGACCCAGTACTTC
V: TRBV6-5
size: medium-sized
D: NA
J: TRBJ2-5

CDR3: CASIPSGRAGETQYF
DNA: TGTGCCAGCATTCCCAGCGGGAGGGCCGGGGAGACCCAGTACTTC
V: TRBV28
size: once
D: TRBD2
J: TRBJ2-5

CDR3: CASSLGFESNEQFF
DNA: TGCGCCAGCAGCTTGGGTTTCGAGAGCAATGAGCAGTTCTTC
V: TRBV5-1
size: NA
D: NA
J: TRBJ2-1

CDR3: CASSSATFTDTQYF
DNA: TGTGCCAGCAGCTCGGCGACTTTTACAGATACGCAGTATTTT
V: TRBV7-3
size: NA
D: NA
J: TRBJ2-3

CDR3: CASKRGQGPNEKLFF
DNA: TGTGCCTCCAAACGGGGACAGGGACCAAATGAAAAACTGTTTTTT
V: TRBV10-3
size: NA
D: TRBD1
J: TRBJ1-4

CDR3: CASSSPPLGNQPQHF
DNA: TGTGCCAGCAGTAGCCCGCCTTTGGGCAATCAGCCCCAGCATTTT
V: TRBV28
size: NA
D: NA
J: TRBJ1-5

CDR3: CASSPRASGSVNEQFF
DNA: TGTGCCAGCAGCCCGAGGGCTAGCGGGAGTGTTAATGAGCAGTTCTTC
V: TRBV7-8
size: NA
D: TRBD2
J: TRBJ2-1

CDR3: CASSEPGEVGLVGGYTF
DNA: TGTGCCAGCAGTGAACCCGGGGAGGTTGGTTTGGTAGGTGGCTACACCTTC
V: TRBV2
size: NA
D: NA
J: TRBJ1-2

CDR3: CASSSLAGASNEQFF
DNA: TGTGCCAGCAGTTCGCTTGCGGGAGCATCTAATGAGCAGTTCTTC
V: TRBV7-3
size: NA
D: TRBD2
J: TRBJ2-1

CDR3: CASDLGQVPSPLHF
DNA: TGTGCCAGCGATCTTGGACAGGTGCCCTCGCCCCTCCACTTT
V: TRBV30
size: NA
D: TRBD1
J: TRBJ1-6

CDR3: CASSLEMVSASETQYF
DNA: TGTGCCAGCAGCTTAGAGATGGTTAGCGCGTCCGAGACCCAGTACTTC
V: TRBV7-9
size: NA
D: NA
J: TRBJ2-5

CDR3: CASSPYLYNEQFF
DNA: TGCGCCAGCAGCCCCTACCTCTACAATGAGCAGTTCTTC
V: TRBV4-3
size: NA
D: NA
J: TRBJ2-1

CDR3: CASSLTGRQETQYF
DNA: TGTGCCAGCAGCTTGACAGGCCGCCAAGAGACCCAGTACTTC
V: TRBV7-6
size: NA
D: NA
J: TRBJ2-5

CDR3: CASSRTGVNEQYF
DNA: TGTGCCAGCAGTCGGACAGGGGTGAACGAGCAGTACTTC
V: TRBV12-3/TRBV12-4
size: NA
D: TRBD1
J: TRBJ2-7

CDR3: CASSSRTGNSPLHF
DNA: TGTGCCAGCAGCTCTCGGACAGGGAATTCACCCCTCCACTTT
V: TRBV13
size: NA
D: TRBD1
J: TRBJ1-6

CDR3: CASSVPWRRRGETQYF
DNA: TGCGCCAGCAGCGTTCCCTGGCGGCGGAGGGGAGAGACCCAGTACTTC
V: TRBV4-3
size: NA
D: NA
J: TRBJ2-5

CDR3: CASSLARNQETQYF
DNA: TGTGCCAGCAGCTTGGCGCGGAACCAAGAGACCCAGTACTTC
V: TRBV5-5
size: NA
D: NA
J: TRBJ2-5

CDR3: CSVVIANYGYTF
DNA: TGCAGCGTTGTTATTGCTAACTATGGCTACACCTTC
V: TRBV29-1
size: NA
D: NA
J: TRBJ1-2

CDR3: CASTPRLASYEQYF
DNA: TGTGCCAGCACCCCGCGGCTTGCCTCCTACGAGCAGTACTTC
V: TRBV2
size: NA
D: NA
J: TRBJ2-7

CDR3: CASSPRTGRTITEAFF
DNA: TGTGCCAGCAGCCCAAGGACAGGCCGAACTATCACTGAAGCTTTCTTT
V: TRBV7-8
size: once
D: TRBD1
J: TRBJ1-1

CDR3: CASSAGQGFDYEQYF
DNA: TGTGCCAGCAGCGCAGGACAGGGTTTTGACTACGAGCAGTACTTC
V: TRBV9
size: NA
D: TRBD1
J: TRBJ2-7

CDR3: CASTSGQQETQYF
DNA: TGTGCCAGCACCTCCGGACAGCAAGAGACCCAGTACTTC
V: TRBV28
size: once
D: NA
J: TRBJ2-5

CDR3: CASSLMVDWRLNEQFF
DNA: TGTGCCAGCAGTTTGATGGTAGATTGGAGGCTCAATGAGCAGTTCTTC
V: TRBV6-5
size: NA
D: NA
J: TRBJ2-1

CDR3: CASSAQYGTGGNYGYTF
DNA: TGTGCCAGCAGCGCACAATATGGGACAGGGGGCAACTATGGCTACACCTTC
V: TRBV9
size: NA
D: TRBD1
J: TRBJ1-2

CDR3: CASSPPLGYEQYF
DNA: TGTGCCAGCTCACCACCGCTCGGCTACGAGCAGTACTTC
V: TRBV18
size: once
D: NA
J: TRBJ2-7

CDR3: CASSEESVRNKQYF
DNA: TGTGCCAGCAGTGAAGAATCAGTCCGTAACAAGCAGTACTTC
V: TRBV2
size: once
D: NA
J: TRBJ2-7

CDR3: CASSLSRGADTEAFF
DNA: TGTGCCAGCAGTTTATCCCGGGGGGCTGACACTGAAGCTTTCTTT
V: TRBV27
size: NA
D: NA
J: TRBJ1-1

CDR3: CASSTRRDRGQPQHF
DNA: TGTGCCAGCAGTACGCGACGGGACAGGGGTCAGCCCCAGCATTTT
V: TRBV6-6
size: NA
D: TRBD1
J: TRBJ1-5

CDR3: CASSPPSVRGAEQFF
DNA: TGTGCCAGCTCACCACCCTCGGTCCGAGGCGCTGAGCAGTTCTTC
V: TRBV18
size: NA
D: NA
J: TRBJ2-1

CDR3: CATSRLDRRGEQYF
DNA: TGTGCCACCAGCAGACTCGACAGAAGAGGCGAGCAGTACTTC
V: TRBV15
size: NA
D: NA
J: TRBJ2-7

CDR3: CASSLRGRSYEQYF
DNA: TGCGCCAGCAGCTTGCGGGGGAGGTCCTACGAGCAGTACTTC
V: TRBV5-1
size: NA
D: NA
J: TRBJ2-7

CDR3: CASSQDRGRYNEQFF
DNA: TGTGCCAGCAGCCAAGATCGAGGGCGCTACAATGAGCAGTTCTTC
V: TRBV3-1/TRBV3-2
size: NA
D: NA
J: TRBJ2-1

CDR3: CASSPSGTGEGETQYF
DNA: TGTGCCAGCAGTCCTTCCGGGACAGGGGAGGGAGAGACCCAGTACTTC
V: TRBV6-6
size: NA
D: TRBD1
J: TRBJ2-5

CDR3: CASMRGGAAYGYTF
DNA: TGTGCCAGCATGCGGGGTGGGGCAGCCTATGGCTACACCTTC
V: TRBV6-5
size: NA
D: NA
J: TRBJ1-2

CDR3: CASSPLAGGPSYEQYF
DNA: TGCGCCAGCAGCCCCCTAGCGGGAGGCCCTTCCTACGAGCAGTACTTC
V: TRBV5-1
size: NA
D: TRBD2
J: TRBJ2-7

CDR3: CASSQRPNEPYEQYF
DNA: TGCGCCAGCAGCCAGCGGCCCAACGAACCCTACGAGCAGTACTTC
V: TRBV4-1
size: NA
D: NA
J: TRBJ2-7

CDR3: CASPAGWYNEQFF
DNA: TGTGCCAGCCCCGCGGGGTGGTACAATGAGCAGTTCTTC
V: TRBV6-5
size: NA
D: NA
J: TRBJ2-1

CDR3: CASSARSFQNTEAFF
DNA: TGTGCCAGCAGCGCGCGATCCTTCCAGAACACTGAAGCTTTCTTT
V: TRBV7-6
size: NA
D: NA
J: TRBJ1-1

CDR3: CASTLRQGLHEQYF
DNA: TGTGCCAGCACCCTCCGACAGGGTCTCCACGAGCAGTACTTC
V: TRBV6-6
size: NA
D: TRBD1
J: TRBJ2-7

CDR3: CASSQVQGVTEAFF
DNA: TGCGCCAGCAGCCAAGTACAGGGGGTCACTGAAGCTTTCTTT
V: TRBV4-1
size: NA
D: TRBD1
J: TRBJ1-1

CDR3: CASSADSRVQFF
DNA: TGTGCCAGCAGCGCGGACTCCCGTGTGCAGTTCTTC
V: TRBV5-6
size: once
D: NA
J: TRBJ2-1

CDR3: CASSRNSGGSTDTQYF
DNA: TGTGCCAGCAGCCGTAATAGCGGGGGTTCCACAGATACGCAGTATTTT
V: TRBV11-3
size: NA
D: TRBD2
J: TRBJ2-3

CDR3: CAIRHPSGSFDEQYF
DNA: TGTGCCATCAGACACCCTAGCGGGAGTTTTGACGAGCAGTACTTC
V: TRBV10-3
size: NA
D: TRBD2
J: TRBJ2-7

CDR3: CASSSRQGVRTDTQYF
DNA: TGTGCCAGCAGTTCTCGACAGGGGGTGCGCACAGATACGCAGTATTTT
V: TRBV6-5
size: NA
D: TRBD1
J: TRBJ2-3

CDR3: CASSYSPAGVDEQFF
DNA: TGTGCCAGCAGTTACTCACCAGCGGGAGTGGATGAGCAGTTCTTC
V: TRBV6-2/TRBV6-3
size: NA
D: TRBD2
J: TRBJ2-1

CDR3: CASSLGTVAKNIQYF
DNA: TGTGCCAGCAGCCTAGGGACAGTAGCCAAAAACATTCAGTACTTC
V: TRBV7-2
size: once
D: TRBD1
J: TRBJ2-4

CDR3: CASTITGYHGYTF
DNA: TGTGCCAGCACAATAACAGGATATCATGGCTACACCTTC
V: TRBV6-5
size: NA
D: NA
J: TRBJ1-2

CDR3: CASRLQGTGNTIYF
DNA: TGTGCCAGCAGGCTACAGGGAACCGGAAACACCATATATTTT
V: TRBV2
size: NA
D: NA
J: TRBJ1-3